A selection of T cell receptor beta chains follows, all from one sample in a study of brain T cells in children with intractable seizures. The table came from immunoSEQ multiplex PCR; TCRdb's copy has only in-frame clones and leaves some out. The profile covers about 22,000 clones, with 94% appearing a single time and under 6.5% taken by the ten largest. The sequenced sample was peripheral blood, obtained at surgery. The origin of the receptors is a boy between 10 and 17 years old with focal cortical dysplasia and intractable seizures. Both conserved end residues are part of each CDR3. A D gene is named only where the DNA matches it firmly. Rows may omit the clone size; those that give it use once, few, many or a size class.

V gene,CDR3 length,D gene,clone size,J gene,CDR3 protein,CDR3 DNA
TRBV3-1/TRBV3-2,17,NA,NA,TRBJ1-4,CASSRPTWEATNEKLFF,TGTGCCAGCAGCCGCCCGACCTGGGAGGCAACTAATGAAAAACTGTTTTTT
TRBV7-7,16,TRBD1,NA,TRBJ1-2,CASRRSGTGAEYGYTF,TGTGCCAGCAGACGAAGTGGAACAGGGGCGGAGTATGGCTACACCTTC
TRBV7-3,13,NA,NA,TRBJ2-2,CASSPSKTGELFF,TGTGCCAGCAGCCCCAGTAAGACCGGGGAGCTGTTTTTT
TRBV27,15,NA,NA,TRBJ2-1,CASSLRPAAYNEQFF,TGTGCCAGCAGCCTTCGGCCGGCGGCCTACAATGAGCAGTTCTTC
TRBV28,15,TRBD1,NA,TRBJ1-2,CASSFPRQGAGGYTF,TGTGCCAGCAGTTTCCCTCGGCAGGGGGCGGGTGGCTACACCTTC
TRBV19,15,NA,NA,TRBJ1-3,CASSADGSSGNTIYF,TGTGCCAGTAGTGCGGACGGGAGCTCTGGAAACACCATATATTTT
TRBV13,13,NA,NA,TRBJ1-6,CASSLGGGSPLHF,TGTGCCAGCAGCCTAGGGGGGGGCTCACCCCTCCACTTT
TRBV24-1,14,NA,few,TRBJ1-5,CATSDLSSNQPQHF,TGTGCCACCAGTGATTTGAGTAGCAATCAGCCCCAGCATTTT
TRBV28,15,TRBD1,NA,TRBJ2-7,CASSLGSGQGREQYF,TGTGCCAGCAGTTTAGGGTCGGGACAGGGACGCGAGCAGTACTTC
TRBV28,12,NA,NA,TRBJ1-2,CASSSGRYGYTF,TGTGCCAGCAGTTCCGGACGTTATGGCTACACCTTC
TRBV28,13,TRBD1,once,TRBJ2-7,CASSGTGPYEQYF,TGTGCCAGCAGCGGGACAGGGCCCTACGAGCAGTACTTC
TRBV7-8,15,NA,NA,TRBJ1-3,CASSQQRGSGNTIYF,TGTGCCAGCAGCCAACAGAGGGGCTCTGGAAACACCATATATTTT
TRBV20-1,11,NA,NA,TRBJ2-1,CSAPGGNEQFF,TGCAGTGCTCCTGGAGGAAATGAGCAGTTCTTC
TRBV2,14,NA,once,TRBJ1-2,CASSLTGDNYGYTF,TGTGCCAGCAGTCTGACGGGAGATAACTATGGCTACACCTTC
TRBV7-9,15,NA,NA,TRBJ2-6,CASSLADSGANVLTF,TGTGCCAGCAGCTTAGCAGACTCTGGGGCCAACGTCCTGACTTTC
TRBV28,13,NA,once,TRBJ2-1,CASAALSYNEQFF,TGTGCCAGCGCAGCCCTCTCCTACAATGAGCAGTTCTTC
TRBV5-6,14,TRBD2,NA,TRBJ2-5,CASSLVGEGETQYF,TGTGCCAGCAGCTTGGTGGGGGAGGGGGAGACCCAGTACTTC
TRBV5-3,16,TRBD2,NA,TRBJ2-1,CARSFSLAGGDNEQFF,TGTGCCAGAAGCTTTTCACTAGCGGGGGGCGACAATGAGCAGTTCTTC
TRBV21-1,15,NA,NA,TRBJ1-5,CASSKVGYWFNAQHF,TGTGCCAGCAGCAAAGTGGGGTATTGGTTCAACGCCCAGCATTTT
TRBV18,15,TRBD1,NA,TRBJ1-6,CASSRTGTGDSPLHF,TGTGCCAGCTCACGAACCGGGACAGGAGATTCACCCCTCCACTTT
TRBV11-2,13,NA,NA,TRBJ2-7,CASSSNSGGEQYF,TGTGCCAGCAGCTCTAATTCCGGCGGCGAGCAGTACTTC
TRBV5-1,19,TRBD1,NA,TRBJ2-5,CASSLVRHRGPVSQETQYF,TGCGCCAGCAGCTTGGTCCGCCACAGGGGCCCAGTATCGCAAGAGACCCAGTACTTC
TRBV21-1,16,NA,NA,TRBJ2-7,CASSQGEDSRAYEQYF,TGTGCCAGCAGCCAGGGAGAAGACTCGAGGGCGTACGAGCAGTACTTC
TRBV18,17,NA,once,TRBJ2-6,CASSRRQAPAGANVLTF,TGTGCCAGCTCCCGACGACAGGCCCCGGCGGGGGCCAACGTCCTGACTTTC
TRBV7-9,15,TRBD1,NA,TRBJ2-3,CASSSWDSTTDTQYF,TGTGCCAGCAGCTCATGGGACAGCACCACAGATACGCAGTATTTT
TRBV9,13,NA,NA,TRBJ2-1,CASSVGLTNEQFF,TGTGCCAGCAGCGTAGGACTGACCAATGAGCAGTTCTTC
TRBV10-1,13,NA,NA,TRBJ2-2,CASRRDFTGELFF,TGCGCCAGCAGAAGGGACTTCACCGGGGAGCTGTTTTTT
TRBV9,16,NA,NA,TRBJ2-1,CASSRRSGNSYNEQFF,TGTGCCAGCAGCCGTAGAAGCGGTAACTCCTACAATGAGCAGTTCTTC
TRBV2,13,NA,NA,TRBJ1-1,CASSGHLNTEAFF,TGTGCCAGCAGTGGACATTTGAACACTGAAGCTTTCTTT
TRBV2,12,NA,NA,TRBJ1-1,CASSRGPAEAFF,TGTGCCAGCAGCCGGGGCCCCGCTGAAGCTTTCTTT
TRBV2,12,NA,NA,TRBJ1-2,CASSLNSYGYTF,TGTGCCAGCAGCCTTAATTCCTATGGCTACACCTTC
TRBV4-1,13,TRBD1,once,TRBJ2-1,CASSRDRASEQFF,TGCGCCAGCAGCCGAGACAGGGCCAGTGAGCAGTTCTTC
TRBV5-1,16,TRBD1,NA,TRBJ1-5,CAIELEGDRGQQPQHF,TGCGCCATTGAACTAGAAGGGGACAGGGGGCAACAGCCCCAGCATTTT
TRBV9,15,NA,NA,TRBJ2-7,CASAGGPSLNYEQYF,TGTGCCAGTGCGGGCGGGCCTAGCCTAAACTACGAGCAGTACTTC
TRBV28,15,NA,few,TRBJ1-2,CASLRPGLVGYGYTF,TGTGCCAGCCTTCGACCAGGGTTGGTAGGCTATGGCTACACCTTC
TRBV6-5,16,NA,few,TRBJ1-4,CASSYSPLATNEKLFF,TGTGCCAGCAGTTACTCGCCCCTTGCAACTAATGAAAAACTGTTTTTT
TRBV10-3,18,TRBD1,NA,TRBJ2-1,CAISEGTGASTPYNEQFF,TGTGCCATCAGTGAGGGGACAGGGGCGTCAACCCCCTACAATGAGCAGTTCTTC
TRBV29-1,13,NA,NA,TRBJ2-3,CSVVGPSTDTQYF,TGCAGCGTTGTCGGCCCATCGACAGATACGCAGTATTTT
TRBV5-1,11,NA,few,TRBJ2-2,CASALNLELFF,TGCGCCAGCGCTTTGAACTTGGAGCTGTTTTTT
TRBV6-4,14,TRBD2,NA,TRBJ2-1,CASSEASGGNEQFF,TGTGCCAGCAGTGAGGCTAGCGGGGGCAATGAGCAGTTCTTC
TRBV15,16,TRBD1,NA,TRBJ1-1,CATSTGGGQGFTEAFF,TGTGCCACCAGCACTGGGGGGGGACAGGGTTTCACTGAAGCTTTCTTT
TRBV7-6,15,TRBD1,NA,TRBJ2-5,CASSLNRDSQETQYF,TGTGCCAGCAGCTTAAACCGGGACAGCCAAGAGACCCAGTACTTC